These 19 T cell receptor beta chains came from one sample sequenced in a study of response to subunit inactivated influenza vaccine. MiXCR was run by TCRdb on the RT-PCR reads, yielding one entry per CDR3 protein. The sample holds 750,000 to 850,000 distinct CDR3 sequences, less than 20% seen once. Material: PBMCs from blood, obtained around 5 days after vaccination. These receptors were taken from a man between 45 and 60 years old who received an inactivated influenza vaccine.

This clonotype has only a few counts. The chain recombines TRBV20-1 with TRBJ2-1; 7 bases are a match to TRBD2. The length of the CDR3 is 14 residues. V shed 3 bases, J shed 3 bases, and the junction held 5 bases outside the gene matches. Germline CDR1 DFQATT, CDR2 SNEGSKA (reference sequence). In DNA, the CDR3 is TGCAGTGCTAGCCTGCGGGGGTACTACAATGAGCAGTTCTTC. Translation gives CSASLRGYYNEQFF.

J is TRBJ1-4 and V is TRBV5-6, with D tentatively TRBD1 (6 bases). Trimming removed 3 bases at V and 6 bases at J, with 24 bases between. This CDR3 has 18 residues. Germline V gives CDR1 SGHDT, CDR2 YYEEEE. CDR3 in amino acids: CASSSGQGGLRGDEKLFF. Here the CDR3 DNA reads TGTGCCAGCAGCTCGGGGCAGGGAGGACTTAGGGGGGATGAAAAACTGTTTTTT.

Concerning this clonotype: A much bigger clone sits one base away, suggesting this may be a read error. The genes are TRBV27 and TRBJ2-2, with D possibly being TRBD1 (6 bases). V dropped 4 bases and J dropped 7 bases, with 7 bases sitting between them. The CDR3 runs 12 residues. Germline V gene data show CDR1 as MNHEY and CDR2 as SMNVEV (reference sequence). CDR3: CASSYRVGELFF. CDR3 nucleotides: TGTGCCAGCAGTTACAGGGTCGGGGAGCTGTTTTTT.

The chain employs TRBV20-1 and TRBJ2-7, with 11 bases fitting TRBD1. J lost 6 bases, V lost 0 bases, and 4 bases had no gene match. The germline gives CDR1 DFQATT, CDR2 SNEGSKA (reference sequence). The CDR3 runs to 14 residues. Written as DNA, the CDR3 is TGCAGTGCTAGAGAATGGACAGGGGGCGCCGAGCAGTACTTC. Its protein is CSAREWTGGAEQYF.

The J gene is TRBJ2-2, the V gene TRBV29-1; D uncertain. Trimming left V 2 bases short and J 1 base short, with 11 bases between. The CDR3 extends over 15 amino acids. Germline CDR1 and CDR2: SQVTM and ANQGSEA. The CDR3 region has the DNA TGCAGCGTTGAAATTGATAATTGGAACACCGGGGAGCTGTTTTTT. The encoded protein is CSVEIDNWNTGELFF.

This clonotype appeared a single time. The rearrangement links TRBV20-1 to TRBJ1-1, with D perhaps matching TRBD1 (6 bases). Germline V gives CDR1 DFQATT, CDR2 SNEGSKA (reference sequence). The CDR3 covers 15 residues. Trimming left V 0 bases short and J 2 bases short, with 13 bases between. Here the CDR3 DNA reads TGCAGTGCTAGAGATGAGAGGGGGGGTAACACTGAAGCTTTCTTT. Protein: CSARDERGGNTEAFF.

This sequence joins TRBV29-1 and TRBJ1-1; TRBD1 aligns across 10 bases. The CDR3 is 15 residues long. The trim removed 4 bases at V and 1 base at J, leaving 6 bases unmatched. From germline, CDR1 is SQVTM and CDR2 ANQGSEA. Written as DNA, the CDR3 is TGCAGCGTTGGGGGACAGGGGCGGGGGAACACTGAAGCTTTCTTT. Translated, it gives CSVGGQGRGNTEAFF.

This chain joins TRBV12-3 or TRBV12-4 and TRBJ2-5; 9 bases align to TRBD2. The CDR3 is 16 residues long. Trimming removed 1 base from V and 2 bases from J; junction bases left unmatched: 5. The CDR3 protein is CASSLGGRGGQETQYF. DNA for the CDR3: TGTGCCAGCAGTTTAGGTGGGCGGGGGGGACAAGAGACCCAGTACTTC.

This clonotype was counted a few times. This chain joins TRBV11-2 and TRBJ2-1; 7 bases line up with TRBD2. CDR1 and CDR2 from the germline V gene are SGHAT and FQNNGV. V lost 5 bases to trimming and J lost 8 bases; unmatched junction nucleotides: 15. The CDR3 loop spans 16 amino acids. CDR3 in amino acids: CASSVTGGPLAHEQFF. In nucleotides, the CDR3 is TGTGCCAGCAGCGTTACGGGGGGACCCTTGGCCCATGAGCAGTTCTTC. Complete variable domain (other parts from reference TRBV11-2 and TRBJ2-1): EAGVAQSPRYKIIEKRQSVAFWCNPISGHATLYWYQQILGQGPKLLIQFQNNGVVDDSQLPKDRFSAERLKGVDSTLKIQPAKLEDSAVYLCASSVTGGPLAHEQFFGPGTRLTVL.

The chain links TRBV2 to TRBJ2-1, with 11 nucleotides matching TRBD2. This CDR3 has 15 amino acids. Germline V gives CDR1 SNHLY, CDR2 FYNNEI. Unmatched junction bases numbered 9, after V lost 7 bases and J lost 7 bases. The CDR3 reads CASNTLAGAGNEQFF. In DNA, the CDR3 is TGTGCCAGCAACACACTAGCGGGAGCCGGAAATGAGCAGTTCTTC.

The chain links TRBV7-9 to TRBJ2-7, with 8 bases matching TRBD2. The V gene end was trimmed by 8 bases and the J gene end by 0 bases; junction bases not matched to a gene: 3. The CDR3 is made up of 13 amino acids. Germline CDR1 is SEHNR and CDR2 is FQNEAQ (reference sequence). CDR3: CASREGSSYEQYF. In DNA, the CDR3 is TGTGCCAGCCGGGAGGGATCCTCCTACGAGCAGTACTTC.

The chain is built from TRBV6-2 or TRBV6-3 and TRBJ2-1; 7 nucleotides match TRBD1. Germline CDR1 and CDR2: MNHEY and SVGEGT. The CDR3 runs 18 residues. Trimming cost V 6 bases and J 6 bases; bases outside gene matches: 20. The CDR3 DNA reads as TGTGCCAGCAGACCCCCGACAGGGAAGGGACCGCGGATCAATGAGCAGTTCTTC. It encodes CASRPPTGKGPRINEQFF.

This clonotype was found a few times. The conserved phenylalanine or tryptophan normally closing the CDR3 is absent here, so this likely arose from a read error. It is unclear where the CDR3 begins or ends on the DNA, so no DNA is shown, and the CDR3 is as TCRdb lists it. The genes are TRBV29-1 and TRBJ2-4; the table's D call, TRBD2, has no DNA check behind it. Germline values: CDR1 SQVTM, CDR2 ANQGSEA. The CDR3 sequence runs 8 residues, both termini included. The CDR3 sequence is CSVGRGRI.

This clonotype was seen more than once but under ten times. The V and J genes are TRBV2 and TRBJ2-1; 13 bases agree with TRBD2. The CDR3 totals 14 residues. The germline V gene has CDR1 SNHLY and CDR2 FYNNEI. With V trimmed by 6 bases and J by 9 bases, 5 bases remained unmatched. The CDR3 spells CASRGLAGVREQFF. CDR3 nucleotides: TGTGCCAGCAGAGGACTAGCGGGAGTGCGTGAGCAGTTCTTC.

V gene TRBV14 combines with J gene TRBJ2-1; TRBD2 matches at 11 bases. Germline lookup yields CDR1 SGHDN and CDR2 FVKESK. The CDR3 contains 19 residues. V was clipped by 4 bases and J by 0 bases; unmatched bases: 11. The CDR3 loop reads CASSPLRGTSGSSYNEQFF. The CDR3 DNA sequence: TGTGCCAGCAGCCCCCTCAGGGGGACTAGCGGCAGCTCCTACAATGAGCAGTTCTTC.

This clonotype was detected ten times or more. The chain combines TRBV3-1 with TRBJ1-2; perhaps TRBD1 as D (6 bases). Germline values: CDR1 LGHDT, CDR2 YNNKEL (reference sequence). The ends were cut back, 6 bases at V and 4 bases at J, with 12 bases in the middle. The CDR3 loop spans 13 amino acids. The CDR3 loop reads CASSYRALYGYTF. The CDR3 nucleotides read TGTGCCAGCAGTTACAGGGCCCTCTATGGCTACACCTTC.

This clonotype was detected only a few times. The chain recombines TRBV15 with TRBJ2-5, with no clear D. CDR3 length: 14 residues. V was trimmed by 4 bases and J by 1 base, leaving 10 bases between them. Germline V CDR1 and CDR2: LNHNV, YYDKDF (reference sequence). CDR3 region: CATSTSLSQETQYF. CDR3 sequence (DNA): TGTGCCACCAGCACGAGCCTTAGCCAAGAGACCCAGTACTTC.

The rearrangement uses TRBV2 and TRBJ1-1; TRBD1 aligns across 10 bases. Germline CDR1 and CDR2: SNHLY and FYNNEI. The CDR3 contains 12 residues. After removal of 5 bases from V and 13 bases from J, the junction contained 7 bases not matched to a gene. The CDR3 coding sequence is TGTGCCAGCAGTCGAGGACAGGGGGTCGTTTTCTTT. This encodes CASSRGQGVVFF.

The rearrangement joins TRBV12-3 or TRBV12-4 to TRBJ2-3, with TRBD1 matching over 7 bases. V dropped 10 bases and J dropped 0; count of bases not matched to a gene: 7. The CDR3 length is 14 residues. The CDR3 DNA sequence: TGTGCCACCGGACAGGCCCATAGCACAGATACGCAGTATTTT. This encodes CATGQAHSTDTQYF.